These 21 T cell receptor beta chains originate from one sample sequenced in a study of OX40 agonist ivuxolimab in advanced cancers. The data were produced by immunoSEQ multiplex PCR, yet TCRdb's version contains in-frame clones alone and is incomplete. This sample has roughly 71,000 clones, with around 93% found just once. The specimen comprised CD4+ or CD8+ T cells sorted from blood, sampled in a trial of the OX40 agonist ivuxolimab. The receptors here all came from an adult with an advanced solid tumor such as melanoma, head and neck, liver or kidney cancer.

The chain joins TRBV6-5 to TRBJ2-7, with D possibly being TRBD1 (5 bases). Germline CDR1 and CDR2: MNHEY and SVGAGI. V was pared by 2 bases and J by 7 bases, with 9 bases between. The CDR3 length is 12 residues. The CDR3 sequence: CASSYGAGEQYF. The CDR3 DNA is TGTGCCAGCAGTTACGGGGCTGGGGAGCAGTACTTC.

This rearrangement joins TRBV4-3 to TRBJ2-7; TRBD1 matches 9 bases. The CDR3 is 15 amino acids. The trim removed 0 bases at V and 2 bases at J, leaving 2 bases unmatched. Germline CDR1 reads LGHNA; CDR2 reads YSLEER. The chain's CDR3 is CASSQDRTGAYEQYF. The CDR3 nucleotides are TGCGCCAGCAGCCAAGATAGGACAGGGGCCTACGAGCAGTACTTC.

The chain carries TRBV4-3 and TRBJ1-2, with D possibly TRBD1 on 5 matching bases. V was trimmed by 1 base and J by 3 bases, leaving 12 bases between them. The germline V gene has CDR1 LGHNA and CDR2 YSLEER. This CDR3 is 15 amino acids long. CDR3 nucleotides: TGCGCCAGCAGCCAAGGTGCGTCACAGGACTATGGCTACACCTTC. Translation gives CASSQGASQDYGYTF.

This rearrangement joins TRBV28 to TRBJ1-5; D uncertain. There are 14 residues in the CDR3. Trimming took 5 bases from V and 10 from J, leaving 18 bases between them. Germline CDR1 reads MDHEN; CDR2 reads SYDVKM. The CDR3 bases are TGTGCCAGCAGTCCCCGGACGGGAATCCTACCCCAGCATTTT. This translates into CASSPRTGILPQHF.

The V call is TRBV7-2, the J call TRBJ2-7; D unresolved. Germline loops: CDR1 SGHTA, CDR2 FQGNSA. This CDR3 comprises 12 residues. The V end was cut by 5 bases, the J end by 0 bases, with 5 bases between. CDR3 sequence (DNA): TGTGCCAGCAGCGAGTACTCCTACGAGCAGTACTTC. Translation: CASSEYSYEQYF.

V usage is TRBV7-8 and J usage is TRBJ2-7; tentative D call: TRBD2 (6 bases). Trimming removed 5 bases from V and 0 bases from J, with 14 bases in between. The CDR3 length is 15 residues. CDR1 and CDR2 from the germline V gene are SGHVS and FQNEAQ. The CDR3 sequence is CASSQRAGPSYEQYF. The CDR3, as DNA: TGTGCCAGCAGCCAGCGGGCGGGGCCCTCCTACGAGCAGTACTTC.

This clone was observed once. The chain combines TRBV5-1 with TRBJ2-7; the match to TRBD1 covers 9 bases. V lost 4 bases to trimming and J lost 5 bases; unmatched junction nucleotides: 4. Germline CDR1 and CDR2: SGHRS and YFSETQ. The CDR3 consists of 13 residues. The CDR3 region has the DNA TGCGCCAGCAGCCCGGACAGGGGCGACGAGCAGTACTTC. It is translated as CASSPDRGDEQYF.

V is TRBV5-6 and J is TRBJ2-2; D call uncertain. The CDR3 is 13 amino acids. Germline V gives CDR1 SGHDT, CDR2 YYEEEE. The V end lost 6 bases, the J end lost 2 bases, and 8 bases lay between the germline ends. The CDR3 loop reads CASIKTNTGELFF. The CDR3 DNA sequence: TGTGCCAGCATCAAGACTAACACCGGGGAGCTGTTTTTT.

DNA for the CDR3: TGTGCCAGCAGCTTGAGTCAGGGGACAGACTACGAGCAGTACTTC. Amino acids: CASSLSQGTDYEQYF. V gene TRBV28 combines with J gene TRBJ2-7; TRBD1 matches at 7 bases. V lost 6 bases to trimming and J lost 3 bases; unmatched junction nucleotides: 11. This CDR3 spans 15 amino acids. Germline-derived CDR1 and CDR2 are MDHEN and SYDVKM. The whole variable domain, filled in from reference TRBV28 and TRBJ2-7, reads DVKVTQSSRYLVKRTGEKVFLECVQDMDHENMFWYRQDPGLGLRLIYFSYDVKMKEKGDIPEGYSVSREKKERFSLILESASTNQTSMYLCASSLSQGTDYEQYFGPGTRLTVT.

V is TRBV28 and J is TRBJ2-1; perhaps TRBD2 as D (6 bases). V dropped 9 bases and J dropped 2 bases, with 11 bases sitting between them. Germline CDR1 reads MDHEN; CDR2 reads SYDVKM. This CDR3 has 13 residues. The CDR3 loop is CASVAEPYNEQFF. The DNA for the CDR3 is TGTGCCAGTGTAGCGGAACCCTACAATGAGCAGTTCTTC.

V is TRBV7-6 and J is TRBJ1-4; 8 bases match TRBD1. Germline V gives CDR1 SGHVS, CDR2 FNYEAQ. The CDR3 length is 16 residues. With V trimmed by 5 bases and J by 3 bases, 8 bases remained unmatched. The CDR3 protein is CASSQTGAGPNEKLFF. The CDR3 bases are TGTGCCAGCAGCCAGACAGGGGCAGGGCCTAATGAAAAACTGTTTTTT.

The CDR3 loop reads CASSQGASSYEQYF. The DNA of the CDR3 is TGTGCCAGCAGCCAAGGGGCCAGCTCCTACGAGCAGTACTTC. The genes are TRBV14 and TRBJ2-7, with no clear D. Trimming removed 1 base at V and 0 bases at J, with 7 bases between. The CDR3 sequence is 14 residues long. Germline-derived CDR1 and CDR2 are SGHDN and FVKESK.

The J gene is TRBJ1-4, the V gene TRBV15; no definite D call. This CDR3 has 15 residues. CDR1 and CDR2 (germline): LNHNV, YYDKDF (reference sequence). Trimming left V 5 bases short and J 0 bases short, with 10 bases between. For the CDR3, the DNA is TGTGCCACCAGCCAGACGGCTGCAACTAATGAAAAACTGTTTTTT. This codes for CATSQTAATNEKLFF.

The chain uses TRBV29-1 and TRBJ2-7; D remains unclear. The CDR3 consists of 12 residues. The ends were cut back, 5 bases at V and 2 bases at J, with 10 bases in the middle. Germline V gene lookup returns CDR1 SQVTM and CDR2 ANQGSEA. Here the CDR3 DNA reads TGCAGCGTTTGGACGGCAACCTACGAGCAGTACTTC. Translating it yields CSVWTATYEQYF.

The genes are TRBV15 and TRBJ2-4; 8 bases are shared with TRBD2. V shed 5 bases, J shed 1 base, and the junction held 7 bases outside the gene matches. Looked up from germline, CDR1 is LNHNV and CDR2 is YYDKDF (reference sequence). This CDR3 region has 16 residues. As DNA, the CDR3 is TGTGCCACCAGCGGGGACCGGGAGGGGGCCAAAAACATTCAGTACTTC. Its translation is CATSGDREGAKNIQYF.

The CDR3 loop is CASSEYGYEQYF. The CDR3 DNA follows: TGTGCCAGCAGTGAATATGGCTACGAGCAGTACTTC. This sequence joins TRBV6-1 and TRBJ2-7; D ambiguous. Germline CDR1 and CDR2: MNHNS and SASEGT. The length of the CDR3 is 12 residues. Trimming cost V 2 bases and J 3 bases, with 5 bases left between them.

The chain is built from TRBV28 and TRBJ2-2, with D perhaps TRBD1 or TRBD2 (5 bases each). The CDR3 has 15 amino acids. Per germline, CDR1 MDHEN and CDR2 SYDVKM. V was cut by 8 bases and J by 6 bases, with 19 bases left in between. The CDR3 region is CASSPGTDGPGELFF. The CDR3 bases are TGTGCCAGCTCACCCGGGACGGATGGACCCGGGGAGCTGTTTTTT.

The chain joins TRBV28 to TRBJ2-3, with D possibly being TRBD2 (5 bases). CDR3 length equals 14 residues. Between the trimmed V and J ends, which lost 6 bases and 3 bases, there was a span of 13 bases. Germline-derived CDR1 and CDR2 are MDHEN and SYDVKM. The CDR3 DNA reads TGTGCCAGCAGCCCTCCGGAGGAAACAGATACGCAGTATTTT. It yields the protein CASSPPEETDTQYF.

The V gene is TRBV7-9, the J gene TRBJ2-7, with TRBD1 identical over 8 bases. The germline CDR1 and CDR2 sequences are SEHNR and FQNEAQ (reference sequence). The CDR3 is 13 residues long. V was pared by 3 bases and J by 3 bases, with 1 base of the junction left unmatched. CDR3 sequence (DNA): TGTGCCAGCAGCTTCGGACAGGGCTACGAGCAGTACTTC. It codes for CASSFGQGYEQYF.

This clone was counted a single time. This chain joins TRBV6-6 and TRBJ2-7, with 7 bases that match TRBD2. The germline V gene has CDR1 MNHNY and CDR2 SVGAGI (reference sequence). The CDR3 totals 14 residues. V lost 2 bases and J lost 3; bases outside the gene matches: 4. The CDR3 here is CASSYDGLGYEQYF. The CDR3 bases are TGTGCCAGCAGTTACGACGGACTAGGCTACGAGCAGTACTTC.

The chain carries TRBV6-5 and TRBJ2-3; 9 nucleotides match TRBD2. J lost 4 bases, V lost 0 bases, and 2 bases had no gene match. Germline CDR1 reads MNHEY; CDR2 reads SVGAGI. The CDR3 is 15 residues long. The CDR3 bases are TGTGCCAGCAGTTACTCAGGACTAGCGTCAGATACGCAGTATTTT. It specifies CASSYSGLASDTQYF.